This TCR beta chain derives from a study of T cells in Graves' hyperthyroidism and ophthalmopathy (dated by TCRdb to between 2018 and 2021). With respect to the entire study: Peripheral blood was collected at initial diagnosis, before any treatment. The paper describes TCR Vbeta CDR3 sequencing of fewer than 150 peripheral blood samples, made up of about 41 ophthalmopathy patients, approximately 73 hyperthyroidism patients and around 17 progressor patients. TCR V-J signatures able to tell the groups apart were searched for in a discovery cohort of some 97 patients, of whom around 42 had Graves' ophthalmopathy and about 60 had stable Graves' hyperthyroidism. Following sampling, methimazole starting at 30 mg daily was given to hyperthyroidism patients, and high-dose intravenous methylprednisolone was given to ophthalmopathy patients. In several Graves' hyperthyroidism patients, the study also compared T-cell repertoires from thyroid tissue with T-cell repertoires from blood. Prospective prediction of ophthalmopathy was tested in an independent validation cohort consisting of roughly 20 hyperthyroidism patients and 15 to 17 patients who later progressed to ophthalmopathy. The 100 discovery patients were randomly split 7:3 into training and test sets. General findings and caveats noted by the study authors: In validation, progression to ophthalmopathy was predicted by the model with 70% to 71% sensitivity and about 72% specificity, a median of roughly 6.4 months before onset. No statistical method was used to set the sample size in advance, and investigators knew the group allocation. Most expanded thyroid clonotypes (frequency above 0.001) were also found in blood, which suggests that blood repertoires may mirror thyroid immune responses. A 13 V-J signature model separated ophthalmopathy from stable hyperthyroidism, with about 88% sensitivity and roughly 81% specificity in cross-validation and 80%/75% in testing.

From cysteine to phenylalanine, the CDR3 is 16 amino acids long. The entry retains the CDR3 DNA only, 48 bases that are in frame from base 1. Looking up the germline V gene yields CDR1 SGHDN and CDR2 FVKESK. Between the V and J ends, shortened by 0 bases and 1 base respectively, the junction contains 10 bases. The TCR beta CDR3 regions were amplified from RNA transcripts. The first round of RT-PCR for the TCR CDR3 was performed with the HTBI primer set and the Qiagen OneStep RT-PCR kit. The libraries were constructed in a second round of multiplex PCR and then size-selected and purified. Sequencing of the libraries was done on an Illumina HiSeq2000 using paired-end 100 bp reads. The paper's processing steps were these. SOAPnuke was used to process the raw data, with reads discarded if the reads contained adapters or uncalled bases, had a mean Phred below 15, or lacked an exact constant-primer or identifier match. COPE v1.2.5 was used to merge high-quality paired reads, and clonotypes were defined as unique nucleotide sequences. MiTCR v1.1 was used to align the clonotypes against IMGT TRBV, TRBD and TRBJ reference segments. The analysis included only V-J combinations with a frequency above 0.0001, which together covered 99.2% of the repertoires. A TCS score was defined as the ratio between F50 (clonal expansion) and ExV (chaos), using BLOSUM62-based TCRdist between CDR3 peptides within each V-J. Welch's t-statistics and random forest reduced around 550 V-J features to 10 to 15, which were used in a naive Bayes classifier (R e1071). Using fastp trimming at Q25 and MiXCR clonotype assembly, TCRdb reanalyzed the public sequencing data and kept in-frame beta chains. Rows are combined by CDR3 protein, so each entry shows the most common genes and DNA. What appears here as the V and J calls and clone size reflects TCRdb's work, not the paper's. For this sample there are some 200,000 distinct CDR3 sequences; 17% appear just once. The top ten clonotypes cover roughly 50% of the sample.

Graves' hyperthyroidism was defined as stable when no progression to ophthalmopathy occurred over 18 months of follow-up. Hyperthyroidism patients were newly diagnosed, had a disease duration of under 2 months, and were aged 18 to 65 years. The study excluded patients with uncontrolled infections, other autoimmune diseases, pregnancy or lactation. Diagnoses were established on the basis of clinical symptoms, serum thyroxine and TRAb, thyroid ultrasound, and orbital computed tomography. Ficoll-Paque density gradient centrifugation was used to isolate PBMCs from around 9.1 ml of fresh peripheral blood. Total RNA was extracted using Trizol reagent, and RNA quality was assessed on an Agilent 2100 Bioanalyzer. As regards this clonotype: This clone's antigen is unknown. No base quality information exists; no much larger clone differs at one position.

The V gene is TRBV14 and the J gene is TRBJ2-1; the D gene is not confidently resolved. Input material: blood. The sequence was obtained from a woman aged 50 to 60 with Graves' hyperthyroidism. The DNA sequence is as follows: TGTGCCAGCAGCCAAGATCCGCCTCCTTCCTACAATGAGCAGTTCTTC. This codes for CASSQDPPPSYNEQFF.